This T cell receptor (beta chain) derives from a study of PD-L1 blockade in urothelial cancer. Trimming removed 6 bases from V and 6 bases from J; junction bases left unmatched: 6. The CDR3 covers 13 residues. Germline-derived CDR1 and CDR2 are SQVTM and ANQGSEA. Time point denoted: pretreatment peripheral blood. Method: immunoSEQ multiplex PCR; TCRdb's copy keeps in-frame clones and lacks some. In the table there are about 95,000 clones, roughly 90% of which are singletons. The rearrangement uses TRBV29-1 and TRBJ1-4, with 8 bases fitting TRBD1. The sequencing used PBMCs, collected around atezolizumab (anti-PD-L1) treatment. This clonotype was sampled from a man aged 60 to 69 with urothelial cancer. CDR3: CSVSTGVYEKLFF. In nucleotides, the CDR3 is TGCAGCGTCTCGACAGGGGTTTATGAAAAACTGTTTTTT. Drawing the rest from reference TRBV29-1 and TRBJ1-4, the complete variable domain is SAVISQKPSRDICQRGTSLTIQCQVDSQVTMMFWYRQQPGQSLTLIATANQGSEATYESGFVIDKFPISRPNLTFSTLTVSNMSPEDSSIYLCSVSTGVYEKLFFGSGTQLSVL.